Listed here are 21 T cell receptor beta chains from one sample, sequenced in a study of cytomegalovirus exposure and HLA in healthy donors (dated by TCRdb to 2017 to 2019). Libraries were made using the immunoSEQ multiplex PCR assay. TCRdb obtained this table from immuneACCESS and retained in-frame rearrangements with V and J assigned. These tables miss some clones; where compared with another copy, unresolved V genes account for less than half of the shortfall, and the remainder is unexplained. The sample table lists about 250,000 clones, roughly 87% of them with a count of one. The ten largest clonotypes hold 12% of the sample. The sample comprised PBMCs. The source of these receptors is a man younger than 35 in good health and CMV-seropositive.

The chain carries TRBV5-4 and TRBJ2-2; 8 nucleotides match TRBD2. The CDR3 covers 15 residues. V lost 4 bases to trimming and J lost 5 bases; unmatched junction nucleotides: 7. Germline V gene data show CDR1 as SGHNT and CDR2 as YYREEE (reference sequence). In DNA, the CDR3 is TGTGCCAGCAGCACGGAAGCGGGAGTTACCGGGGAGCTGTTTTTT. It yields the protein CASSTEAGVTGELFF.

The chain joins TRBV29-1 to TRBJ2-7; 7 bases line up with TRBD1. Trimming cost V 6 bases and J 0 bases; bases outside gene matches: 2. Germline CDR1 reads SQVTM; CDR2 reads ANQGSEA. CDR3 length: 12 residues. The CDR3 region has the DNA TGCAGCGTCGGGGACAGCTCCTACGAGCAGTACTTC. Amino acid sequence: CSVGDSSYEQYF.

The genes are TRBV2 and TRBJ1-1; 7 bases match TRBD1. CDR1 and CDR2 from the germline V gene are SNHLY and FYNNEI. J lost 11 bases, V lost 6 bases, and 9 bases had no gene match. This CDR3 contains 12 residues. This chain's CDR3 is CASSQEQGFAFF. Here the CDR3 DNA reads TGTGCCAGCAGCCAAGAACAGGGGTTCGCTTTCTTT.

This chain links TRBV5-1 with TRBJ1-1; the match to TRBD1 covers 8 bases. The germline gives CDR1 SGHRS, CDR2 YFSETQ. V shed 4 bases and J 5 bases; nucleotides not matched to a gene: 7. There are 14 residues in the CDR3. The CDR3 DNA reads as TGCGCCAGCAGCATCTACAGGGGGAGTACTGAAGCTTTCTTT. This encodes CASSIYRGSTEAFF.

About this clone itself: A single base separates this from a much larger clone, so it may be a read error. The chain uses TRBV27 and TRBJ2-1, with 9 bases aligning to TRBD2. The V gene end was trimmed by 9 bases and the J gene end by 0 bases; junction bases not matched to a gene: 0. The CDR3 runs 13 residues. Germline CDR1 reads MNHEY; CDR2 reads SMNVEV (reference sequence). The CDR3 here is CASSGSSYNEQFF. The CDR3 coding sequence is TGTGCCAGTAGCGGGAGCTCCTACAATGAGCAGTTCTTC.

The chain links TRBV19 to TRBJ2-1; the D call may be TRBD1 or TRBD2 (7 bases each). This CDR3 is 14 amino acids long. V was trimmed by 3 bases and J by 9 bases, leaving 15 bases between them. CDR1 LNHDA and CDR2 SQIVND come from the germline V gene (reference sequence). The CDR3 spells CASSMGEGASEQFF. The CDR3 nucleotides are TGTGCCAGTAGTATGGGGGAGGGGGCGAGTGAGCAGTTCTTC. The full variable domain, with the rest looked up from reference TRBV19 and TRBJ2-1, is DGGITQSPKYLFRKEGQNVTLSCEQNLNHDAMYWYRQDPGQGLRLIYYSQIVNDFQKGDIAEGYSVSREKKESFPLTVTSAQKNPTAFYLCASSMGEGASEQFFGPGTRLTVL.

The V gene is TRBV10-3, the J gene TRBJ1-1, with TRBD1 as a possible D gene (6 bases). V was pared by 5 bases and J by 3 bases, with 7 bases between. The CDR3 contains 12 residues. Per the germline V gene, CDR1 is ENHRY and CDR2 is SYGVKD. DNA for the CDR3: TGTGCCATCAGTACAGGGTACACTGAAGCTTTCTTT. This sequence encodes CAISTGYTEAFF.

The chain joins TRBV7-9 to TRBJ2-1; D is tentatively TRBD1 or TRBD2 (5 bases each). V lost 5 bases, J lost 0 bases, and 11 bases lay in between. CDR1 SEHNR and CDR2 FQNEAQ come from the germline V gene (reference sequence). The CDR3 is made up of 15 amino acids. CDR3 amino acids: CASSQGASSYNEQFF. CDR3 DNA: TGTGCCAGCAGCCAGGGAGCGAGCTCCTACAATGAGCAGTTCTTC.

V and J are TRBV7-9 and TRBJ1-2; D may be TRBD1 (5 bases). The length of the CDR3 is 13 residues. V was trimmed by 4 bases and J by 6 bases, leaving 12 bases between them. Germline V gene sequence: CDR1 SEHNR, CDR2 FQNEAQ (reference sequence). CDR3 amino acids: CASSSKGFDGYTF. The CDR3 region has the DNA TGTGCCAGCAGCTCTAAGGGGTTTGATGGCTACACCTTC.

The V and J genes are TRBV6-6 and TRBJ2-1; D not resolved. Trimming took 6 bases from V and 2 from J, leaving 14 bases between them. Germline CDR1 is MNHNY and CDR2 is SVGAGI (reference sequence). The CDR3 spans 15 residues. The CDR3: CASSSLPSAYNEQFF. CDR3 sequence (DNA): TGTGCCAGCAGCTCACTCCCCTCTGCCTACAATGAGCAGTTCTTC.

The chain has TRBV5-1 and TRBJ1-3, with a possible D match to TRBD1 (5 bases). Per the germline V gene, CDR1 is SGHRS and CDR2 is YFSETQ. There are 18 residues in the CDR3. V shed 2 bases and J shed 4 bases, with 22 bases lying between them. The CDR3 is CASSFLPGGNPAGNTIYF. The CDR3 DNA sequence: TGCGCCAGCAGCTTCCTCCCGGGGGGAAACCCGGCGGGAAACACCATATATTTT.

The chain couples TRBV29-1 to TRBJ1-1; D is unresolved. The germline CDR1 and CDR2 sequences are SQVTM and ANQGSEA. The CDR3 sequence is 13 residues long. With 6 bases removed from V and 5 bases from J, the gap between germline ends came to 16 bases. In DNA form, the CDR3 reads TGCAGCGTGTTAGGGCTAAAAGGTACTGAAGCTTTCTTT. It yields the protein CSVLGLKGTEAFF.

This clone has a single count. The gene calls are TRBV9 and TRBJ2-5; D gene unclear. The CDR3 spans 13 residues. Germline V gives CDR1 SGDLS, CDR2 YYNGEE. V lost 7 bases, J lost 1 base, and 11 bases lay in between. For the CDR3, the DNA is TGTGCCAGCGGCGGTAGGGTCCAAGAGACCCAGTACTTC. As protein: CASGGRVQETQYF.

This chain connects TRBV27 to TRBJ2-7; TRBD1 agrees at 7 bases. Germline V gives CDR1 MNHEY, CDR2 SMNVEV (reference sequence). The CDR3 is 12 amino acids. Trimming cost V 2 bases and J 11 bases; bases outside gene matches: 6. The CDR3, as DNA: TGTGCCAGCAGTTTAGTGACAGGGAAGGAGTACTTC. Translation gives CASSLVTGKEYF.

This chain joins TRBV30 and TRBJ2-7; 7 bases line up with TRBD1. The junction had 4 bases not matched to a gene; V was cut back by 3 bases and J by 2 bases. Looked up from germline, CDR1 is GTSNPN and CDR2 is SVGIG (reference sequence). The CDR3 totals 13 residues. The CDR3 region is CAWSRDRTYEQYF. The CDR3 DNA is TGTGCCTGGAGCCGGGACAGAACCTACGAGCAGTACTTC.

The V call is TRBV5-1, the J call TRBJ2-1; D remains ambiguous. The V end was cut by 1 base, the J end by 6 bases, with 14 bases between. The CDR3 is made up of 15 amino acids. Per the germline V gene, CDR1 is SGHRS and CDR2 is YFSETQ. In DNA form, the CDR3 reads TGCGCCAGCAGCTTGAGGGTCCCAAATCCCAATGAGCAGTTCTTC. This sequence encodes CASSLRVPNPNEQFF.

This clone was observed a single time. V and J are TRBV5-6 and TRBJ2-5; 9 bases are a match to TRBD2. Germline CDR1 reads SGHDT; CDR2 reads YYEEEE. This CDR3 has 16 amino acids. The trim removed 4 bases at V and 1 base at J, leaving 8 bases unmatched. The CDR3 spells CASSPRLAAVQETQYF. The DNA of the CDR3 is TGTGCCAGCAGCCCCAGACTAGCGGCTGTCCAAGAGACCCAGTACTTC.

V gene TRBV11-2 combines with J gene TRBJ1-1; TRBD1 might be the D (5 bases). The CDR3 spans 14 residues. Deletions cut 4 bases from V and 3 bases from J, with 12 bases between. Germline CDR1 reads SGHAT; CDR2 reads FQNNGV. The CDR3 spells CASSYGADYTEAFF. The CDR3 region has the DNA TGTGCCAGCAGCTACGGGGCGGACTACACTGAAGCTTTCTTT.

The chain carries TRBV5-8 and TRBJ2-2, with a tentative D call TRBD1 (6 bases). The CDR3 is 15 residues long. The V end lost 2 bases, the J end lost 4 bases, and 12 bases lay between the germline ends. CDR1 is SGHTS, CDR2 YDEGEE, per germline. As DNA, the CDR3 is TGTGCCAGCAGCTTTTTGGGCAGGGGCACCGGGGAGCTGTTTTTT. It specifies CASSFLGRGTGELFF.

The J gene is TRBJ2-3, the V gene TRBV6-6; no firm D call. The CDR3 is 13 residues long. Germline CDR1 reads MNHNY; CDR2 reads SVGAGI (reference sequence). V dropped 11 bases and J dropped 0 bases, with 12 bases sitting between them. As DNA, the CDR3 is TGTGCCTCCGGGCGGCTTAGCACAGATACGCAGTATTTT. Translation: CASGRLSTDTQYF.

The chain links TRBV9 to TRBJ2-3; the D gene is possibly TRBD1 (6 bases). Trimming stripped 3 bases from V and 6 bases from J, with 20 bases between. The CDR3 is made up of 16 amino acids. The germline V gene encodes CDR1 SGDLS and CDR2 YYNGEE. This CDR3 reads CASSGRQEGQSDTQYF. The CDR3 coding sequence is TGTGCCAGCAGCGGTAGACAGGAAGGGCAATCCGATACGCAGTATTTT.